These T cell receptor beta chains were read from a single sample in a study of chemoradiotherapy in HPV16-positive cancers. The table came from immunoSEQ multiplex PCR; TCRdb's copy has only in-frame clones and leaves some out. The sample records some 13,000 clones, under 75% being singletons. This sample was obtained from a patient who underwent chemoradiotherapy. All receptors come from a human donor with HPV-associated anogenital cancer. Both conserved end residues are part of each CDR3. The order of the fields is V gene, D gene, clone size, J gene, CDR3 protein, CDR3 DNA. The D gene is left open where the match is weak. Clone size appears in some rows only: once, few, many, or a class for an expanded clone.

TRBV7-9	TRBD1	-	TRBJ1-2	CASSPSGQGIYTF	TGTGCCAGCAGCCCGTCGGGACAGGGAATTTACACCTTC
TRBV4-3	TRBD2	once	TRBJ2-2	CASSQETGGSTGELFF	TGCGCCAGCAGCCAAGAAACCGGGGGGAGCACCGGGGAGCTGTTTTTT
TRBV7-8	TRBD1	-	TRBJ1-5	CASTDRASFSNQPQHF	TGTGCCAGCACCGACAGGGCCAGTTTTTCTAATCAGCCCCAGCATTTT
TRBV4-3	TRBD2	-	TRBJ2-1	CASSQARPSGRGNEQFF	TGCGCCAGCAGCCAAGCCCGCCCTAGCGGGAGGGGAAATGAGCAGTTCTTC
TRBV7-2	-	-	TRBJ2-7	CASSSAGGLNEQYF	TGTGCCAGCAGCTCGGCCGGGGGGCTCAACGAGCAGTACTTC
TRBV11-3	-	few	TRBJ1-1	CASSLESATEAFF	TGTGCCAGCAGCTTAGAATCGGCCACTGAAGCTTTCTTT
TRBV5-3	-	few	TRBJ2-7	CARSIDILSYEQYF	TGTGCCAGAAGCATAGACATACTCTCCTACGAGCAGTACTTC
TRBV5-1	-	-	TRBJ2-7	CASSLPGSDEQYF	TGCGCCAGCAGCTTACCCGGCAGCGACGAGCAGTACTTC
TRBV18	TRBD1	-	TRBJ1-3	CASSPSPFQGAAGNTIYF	TGTGCCAGCTCACCCTCACCCTTTCAGGGGGCAGCTGGAAACACCATATATTTT
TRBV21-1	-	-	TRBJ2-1	CASSKADHWELASNYNEQFF	TGTGCCAGCAGCAAAGCGGACCACTGGGAATTAGCTTCCAACTACAATGAGCAGTTCTTC
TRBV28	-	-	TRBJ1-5	CASTFSGGRDQPQHF	TGTGCCAGCACCTTCAGTGGAGGGCGCGATCAGCCCCAGCATTTT
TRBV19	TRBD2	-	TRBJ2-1	CASNIGTSGRNEQFF	TGTGCCAGTAACATAGGGACTAGCGGGAGGAATGAGCAGTTCTTC
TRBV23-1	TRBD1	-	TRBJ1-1	CASSQDRDFALNTEAFF	TGCGCCAGCAGTCAAGACAGGGACTTTGCGCTTAACACTGAAGCTTTCTTT
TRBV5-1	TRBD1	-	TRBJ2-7	CASSGTGGSLEQYF	TGCGCCAGCAGCGGGACAGGGGGTTCCCTCGAGCAGTACTTC
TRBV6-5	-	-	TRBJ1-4	CASSYRRAQGEKLFF	TGTGCCAGCAGCTACAGACGCGCCCAAGGGGAAAAACTGTTTTTT
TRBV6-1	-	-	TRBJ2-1	CATNRRSYNEQFF	TGTGCCACAAACAGGCGCTCCTACAATGAGCAGTTCTTC